The T cell receptor beta chain under discussion was sequenced for a study of CD8+CD57+ T cells in acquired aplastic anemia. According to the study, genomic DNA was the template for TCR beta VDJ and CDR3 profiling. TCRdb independently ran MiXCR on the reads; one entry per CDR3 protein. Of about 210,000 distinct CDR3 sequences detected, approximately 35% appear once; the ten largest clones hold 0.95% to 1.2%. The CDR3 spans 12 residues. V dropped 2 bases and J dropped 7 bases, with 9 bases sitting between them. Germline V gene data show CDR1 as GTSNPN and CDR2 as SVGIG (reference sequence). This sequence was found in a human donor in good health, serving as a control. This chain uses TRBV30 with TRBJ2-1, with D possibly TRBD1 on 6 matching bases. The sample comprised sorted CD4+, CD8+, or CD8+CD57+ T cells (not recorded which) from PBMCs. The CDR3: CAWSPQGNEQFF. CDR3 DNA sequence: TGTGCCTGGAGTCCTCAGGGGAATGAGCAGTTCTTC.